What follows are 7 T cell receptor beta chains derived from one specimen sequenced in a study of beta chain features in type 1 diabetes. Study results and caveats: Within each of all four CD4+ subsets, Type 1 diabetes patients had TCRB CDR3s that were moderately but significantly shorter.

Their antigen targets remain unknown. Expressed TCRB transcripts were sequenced because the isolated RNA had all been reverse transcribed beforehand. Produced via immunoSEQ multiplex PCR; TCRdb's table is partial and in-frame only. The sample yields hundreds of thousands of clones, roughly an eighth seen once. Sequencing input: naive CD4+ T cells from blood. Source of these receptors: a man younger than 35 with type 1 diabetes.

The V call is TRBV21-1, the J call TRBJ2-2; TRBD2 was called by the table and not checked on the DNA. TRBV21-1 is annotated as a pseudogene. The CDR3 length is 13 residues. Written as DNA, the CDR3 is TGTGCCAGCAGCAGTCTAACCACCGGGGAGCTGTTTTTT. Amino acid sequence: CASSSLTTGELFF.

The chain links TRBV7-2 to TRBJ2-4; TRBD1 agrees at 9 bases. Trimming took 4 bases from V and 8 from J; bases not matched to a gene: 3. The germline V gene has CDR1 SGHTA and CDR2 FQGNSA. This CDR3 region has 13 residues. CDR3 nucleotide sequence: TGTGCCAGCAGCTACGACAGGGGGGACATTCAGTACTTC. Protein: CASSYDRGDIQYF.

The rearrangement uses TRBV27 and TRBJ1-5; D is possibly TRBD1 (5 bases). The CDR3 length is 18 residues. Germline values: CDR1 MNHEY, CDR2 SMNVEV (reference sequence). V dropped 3 bases and J dropped 5 bases, with 23 bases sitting between them. The CDR3 DNA reads TGTGCCAGCAGTTTCTCTACCCCGGGGGAGGGTTTTCATCAGCCCCAGCATTTT. This gives the protein CASSFSTPGEGFHQPQHF.

The V gene is TRBV18, the J gene TRBJ2-1; D ambiguous. The length of the CDR3 is 14 residues. Trimming pared 5 bases from V and 0 bases from J, leaving 8 bases between. The germline CDR1 and CDR2 sequences are KGHSH and LQKENI. In DNA, the CDR3 is TGTGCCAGCTCAAAAAGTAGCTCCTACAATGAGCAGTTCTTC. This translates into CASSKSSSYNEQFF. Full variable domain (missing parts from reference TRBV18 and TRBJ2-1): NAGVMQNPRHLVRRRGQEARLRCSPMKGHSHVYWYRQLPEEGLKFMVYLQKENIIDESGMPKERFSAEFPKEGPSILRIQQVVRGDSAAYFCASSKSSSYNEQFFGPGTRLTVL.

V is TRBV11-3 and J is TRBJ2-2; TRBD1 matches 10 bases. V lost 5 bases, J lost 4 bases, and 4 bases stayed unmatched. Germline CDR1 is SGHNT and CDR2 is YENEEA. The CDR3 is made up of 15 amino acids. For the CDR3, the DNA is TGTGCCAGCAGCCCCCGGGACAGGGGCACCGGGGAGCTGTTTTTT. Its translation is CASSPRDRGTGELFF.

The gene calls are TRBV5-6 and TRBJ1-2; no firm D call. Germline V gene lookup returns CDR1 SGHDT and CDR2 YYEEEE. With 1 base removed from V and 0 bases from J, the gap between germline ends came to 10 bases. The CDR3 is made up of 15 amino acids. CDR3 sequence (DNA): TGTGCCAGCAGCTTGATCGGGTTAACTAACTATGGCTACACCTTC. Its protein is CASSLIGLTNYGYTF.

The chain joins TRBV5-1 to TRBJ1-1, with D possibly TRBD1 on 5 matching bases. The CDR3 totals 14 residues. The germline V gene encodes CDR1 SGHRS and CDR2 YFSETQ. V was clipped by 3 bases and J by 1 base, with 10 bases between them. CDR3 region: CASSYAGTNTEAFF. For the CDR3, the DNA is TGCGCCAGCAGCTACGCAGGGACGAACACTGAAGCTTTCTTT.